This TCR beta chain comes out of a study of shared clonotypes between healthy human individuals. Study-wide points: Naive subsets, compared against memory subsets, generally had larger estimated richness values. Shared clonotypes: about 5.3% naive CD4, roughly 4% naive CD8, about 2.5% memory CD4, 0.4% memory CD8.

Germline V gives CDR1 ENHRY, CDR2 SYGVKD. Trimming removed 0 bases from V and 9 bases from J, with 6 bases in between. The CDR3 length is 13 residues. In regard to this clone: The antigen remains undetermined.

Using immunoSEQ multiplex PCR, the repertoire was profiled, and TCRdb retains in-frame clones only, with some absent. The sample lists about 2 million clones, roughly 94% seen once, with 0.13% in the top ten. V and J are TRBV10-3 and TRBJ1-6, with D uncertain. Sequenced sample: naive CD4+ T cells sorted from blood. Subset in this sample: CD45RA+ positively selected. This receptor was obtained from a man in his late teens or twenties in good health. The DNA of the CDR3 is TGTGCCATCAGTGAGTCGAAGAGTTCACCCCTCCACTTT. It encodes CAISESKSSPLHF.